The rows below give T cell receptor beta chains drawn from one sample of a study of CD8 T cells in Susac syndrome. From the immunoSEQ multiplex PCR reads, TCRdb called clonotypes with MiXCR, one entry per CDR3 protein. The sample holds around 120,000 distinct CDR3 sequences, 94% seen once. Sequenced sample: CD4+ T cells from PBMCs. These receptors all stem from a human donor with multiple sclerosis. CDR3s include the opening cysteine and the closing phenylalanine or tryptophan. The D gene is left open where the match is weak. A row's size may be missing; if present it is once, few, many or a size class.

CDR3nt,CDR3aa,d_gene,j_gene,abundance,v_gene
TGCAGCGTTGAACAGGCTGGCGCTGAAGCTTTCTTT,CSVEQAGAEAFF,.,TRBJ1-1,.,TRBV29-1
TGTGCCAGCAGTTACATAGCGGGGTGGTCAGATACGCAGTATTTT,CASSYIAGWSDTQYF,TRBD2,TRBJ2-3,.,TRBV6-5
TGTGCCAGCAGCCCTGTGGTGACGCGCGACTACACCTTC,CASSPVVTRDYTF,.,TRBJ1-2,.,TRBV3-1
TGTGCCAGCTCACCCCTGACTTCCTACAATGAGCAGTTCTTC,CASSPLTSYNEQFF,.,TRBJ2-1,.,TRBV18
TGTGCCAGCAGCGGCATACAGGGGGCAGGCATGAACACTGAAGCTTTCTTT,CASSGIQGAGMNTEAFF,TRBD1,TRBJ1-1,.,TRBV7-2
TGCAGCGTCTCACAGGGGGTAGGCAATCAGCCCCAGCATTTT,CSVSQGVGNQPQHF,TRBD1,TRBJ1-5,.,TRBV29-1
TGCGCCAGCAGCTTGGTCACCCAGACAGGGAGCTCCTACAATGAGCAGTTCTTC,CASSLVTQTGSSYNEQFF,TRBD1,TRBJ2-1,.,TRBV5-1
TGTGCCAGCACCCTAGGGGGAGGGGGCAGCGAGCAGTACTTC,CASTLGGGGSEQYF,.,TRBJ2-7,.,TRBV28
TGTGCCAGTAGTATGGGCGCCGCGGGTTACGAGCAGTACTTC,CASSMGAAGYEQYF,.,TRBJ2-7,.,TRBV19
TGCAGCGTTGCGATAGGAGGGGGGAACACCGGGGAGCTGTTTTTT,CSVAIGGGNTGELFF,.,TRBJ2-2,.,TRBV29-1
TGTGCCAGCATGCCTGGGGGGGAGACAGGAAACACCGGGGAGCTGTTTTTT,CASMPGGETGNTGELFF,.,TRBJ2-2,.,TRBV7-9
TGTGCCAGCAGCTCCGCAGGGCAATCCGGCAATCAGCCCCAGCATTTT,CASSSAGQSGNQPQHF,.,TRBJ1-5,.,TRBV7-8
TGTGCCAGCAGCTTACAAGGCTTGGGATCCGCTGAAGCTTTCTTT,CASSLQGLGSAEAFF,.,TRBJ1-1,.,TRBV7-2
TGTGCCAGCAGCTCGACCGGGACAGGGGGCGCGAATGAAAAACTGTTTTTT,CASSSTGTGGANEKLFF,TRBD1,TRBJ1-4,.,TRBV7-2
TGCAGCGCTTCCGGACAGTCACAAGAGACCCAGTACTTC,CSASGQSQETQYF,.,TRBJ2-5,.,TRBV29-1
TGTGCCAGCAGCCAAGAAATACTCACAGATACGCAGTATTTT,CASSQEILTDTQYF,.,TRBJ2-3,.,TRBV3-1
TGTGCCAGCAGTCACCCAGGGACAGGGGGGAGGAATCAGCCCCAGCATTTT,CASSHPGTGGRNQPQHF,TRBD1,TRBJ1-5,.,TRBV6-5
TGTGCCAGCAGTTCCAGGGGCTGGGATAATTCACCCCTCCACTTT,CASSSRGWDNSPLHF,.,TRBJ1-6,.,TRBV6-5
TGCAGTGCTACGTCAGAAATTTACAATGAGCAGTTCTTC,CSATSEIYNEQFF,.,TRBJ2-1,.,TRBV20-1
TGTGCCAGCAGCTCTCAGGGTCGGAGGACTGAAGCTTTCTTT,CASSSQGRRTEAFF,.,TRBJ1-1,.,TRBV7-2
TGTGCCAGCGGCTCTCGATACTCCTACGAGCAGTACTTC,CASGSRYSYEQYF,.,TRBJ2-7,.,TRBV6-5
TGTGCCAGCAGTGAGACAGGGAGGGTTCAGCCCCAGCATTTT,CASSETGRVQPQHF,TRBD1,TRBJ1-5,.,TRBV6-1
TGTGCCAGCTCACCACCGCTATCCGGGCCCGAAGCTTTCTTT,CASSPPLSGPEAFF,.,TRBJ1-1,.,TRBV18
TGTGCCAGCAGCCCTAGACTGACGTGGGACACTGAAGCTTTCTTT,CASSPRLTWDTEAFF,.,TRBJ1-1,.,TRBV14
TGTGCCAGCAGCCAAGGGCAGTACAATGAGCAGTTCTTC,CASSQGQYNEQFF,.,TRBJ2-1,few,TRBV3-1
TGTGCCGCCGGACGCCCAGGGTCCTACGAGCAGTACTTC,CAAGRPGSYEQYF,.,TRBJ2-7,.,TRBV15
TGTGCCAGCAGTTTGGGTCCGAGCTCTGGAAACACCATATATTTT,CASSLGPSSGNTIYF,.,TRBJ1-3,few,TRBV6-5
TGTGCCAGCAGAAGAACCGGGACAGGTGCCTACGAGCAGTACTTC,CASRRTGTGAYEQYF,TRBD1,TRBJ2-7,.,TRBV6-5
TGTGCCAGCAGTTCGGGACTAGCGAGGTCCTACGAGCAGTACTTC,CASSSGLARSYEQYF,TRBD2,TRBJ2-7,.,TRBV7-9
TGTGCCTGGGCTATGGGGGACATCATATCCTACACCTTC,CAWAMGDIISYTF,.,TRBJ1-2,.,TRBV30
TGTGCCAGCAGCTTAGATCGTATTACCACAGATACGCAGTATTTT,CASSLDRITTDTQYF,.,TRBJ2-3,.,TRBV7-9
TGTGCCAGTAGTAGCAGGGGGGGTTCGGACACTGAAGCTTTCTTT,CASSSRGGSDTEAFF,TRBD1,TRBJ1-1,.,TRBV19
TGTGCCACCCCCGGACAGGATGGCTACACCTTC,CATPGQDGYTF,TRBD1,TRBJ1-2,.,TRBV6-2/TRBV6-3
TGTGCCAGCAGCTTAGGCGGGCTGAACTACGAGCAGTACTTC,CASSLGGLNYEQYF,.,TRBJ2-7,.,TRBV7-9
TGCGCCAGCAGCAAGGGCCAGCCGAACACTGAAGCTTTCTTT,CASSKGQPNTEAFF,.,TRBJ1-1,.,TRBV5-1
TGTGCCAGCAGCCCCACAGGGGACATAGCCAAAAACATTCAGTACTTC,CASSPTGDIAKNIQYF,TRBD1,TRBJ2-4,.,TRBV27
TGTGCCACCCACAGGTTGGGGAGCAATCAGCCCCAGCATTTT,CATHRLGSNQPQHF,.,TRBJ1-5,.,TRBV19
TGTGCCAGCAGTTCCAGCCTCGAAAGGTACTACGAGCAGTACTTC,CASSSSLERYYEQYF,.,TRBJ2-7,.,TRBV27
TGTGCCAGCAGTTTGGACAGGCGAGGCAGTTATGGCTACACCTTC,CASSLDRRGSYGYTF,TRBD1,TRBJ1-2,.,TRBV7-2
TGCAGCGTTGAAAACGGGGGAGGCACTGAAGCTTTCTTT,CSVENGGGTEAFF,.,TRBJ1-1,.,TRBV29-1
TGTGCCAGCAGCCAAGAAGGGACAGCGAACACTGAAGCTTTCTTT,CASSQEGTANTEAFF,TRBD1,TRBJ1-1,.,TRBV3-1
TGTGCCAGCAGCTTCCCGACAGGGAGATTCGGCTACACCTTC,CASSFPTGRFGYTF,TRBD1,TRBJ1-2,.,TRBV5-6
TGTGCCAGCAGCTTACATGGGGGCGATCAGCCCCAGCATTTT,CASSLHGGDQPQHF,.,TRBJ1-5,.,TRBV12-3/TRBV12-4
TGTGCCAGCAGCCTCCGACGGAACACCGGGGAGCTGTTTTTT,CASSLRRNTGELFF,.,TRBJ2-2,once,TRBV11-3
TGTGCCAGCAGTGAATCGGGACAGGGCTTGGATGAGCAGTTCTTC,CASSESGQGLDEQFF,TRBD1,TRBJ2-1,.,TRBV25-1
TGTGCCAGCAGTGGCAGACAGGGCGACTATGGCTACACCTTC,CASSGRQGDYGYTF,TRBD1,TRBJ1-2,.,TRBV27
TGCGCCAGCAGCCCCGGACTAGCGGGAGTAGGCTACAATGAGCAGTTCTTC,CASSPGLAGVGYNEQFF,TRBD2,TRBJ2-1,once,TRBV5-1
TGTGCCAGCAGTGATGCCCGGAGCGGTGAAAAACTGTTTTTT,CASSDARSGEKLFF,.,TRBJ1-4,few,TRBV6-1
TGTGCCAGCACTCAGGGGGCGGTCGACACTGAAGCTTTCTTT,CASTQGAVDTEAFF,TRBD1,TRBJ1-1,.,TRBV6-6
TGCAGTGCTAGTCTAGACAAGAACTATGGCTACACCTTC,CSASLDKNYGYTF,.,TRBJ1-2,once,TRBV20-1
TGCGCCAGCAGCTTGTTGCCTAGCGGGAGTGGTGGGGCCAACGTCCTGACTTTC,CASSLLPSGSGGANVLTF,TRBD2,TRBJ2-6,.,TRBV5-1
TGTGCCAGCAGTTTAGGGGGGTCTAGCTCCTACGAGCAGTACTTC,CASSLGGSSSYEQYF,.,TRBJ2-7,.,TRBV12-3/TRBV12-4
TGTGCCAGCAGTTTAACAGAGACTGGGGCCAACGTCCTGACTTTC,CASSLTETGANVLTF,.,TRBJ2-6,.,TRBV12-3/TRBV12-4
TGCGCCAGCAGCTTGGCAACGGCAGGGCAGACCGGGGAGCTGTTTTTT,CASSLATAGQTGELFF,.,TRBJ2-2,.,TRBV5-1